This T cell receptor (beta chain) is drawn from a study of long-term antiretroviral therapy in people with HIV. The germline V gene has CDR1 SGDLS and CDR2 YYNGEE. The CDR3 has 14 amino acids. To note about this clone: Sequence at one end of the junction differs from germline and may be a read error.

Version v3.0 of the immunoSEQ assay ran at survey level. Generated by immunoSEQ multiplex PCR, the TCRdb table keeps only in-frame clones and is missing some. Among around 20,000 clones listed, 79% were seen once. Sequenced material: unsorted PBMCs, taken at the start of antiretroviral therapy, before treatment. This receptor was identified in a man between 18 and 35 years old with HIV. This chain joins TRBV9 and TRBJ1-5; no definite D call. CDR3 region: CASSVGFSNQPQHF. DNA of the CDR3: TGTGCCAGCAGTGTAGGGTTTAGCAATCAGCCCCAGCATTTT.